Listed below are T cell receptor beta chains from one sample, sequenced in a study of blood T cell repertoires in COVID-19. TCRdb keeps only in-frame clones here, not all; method: immunoSEQ multiplex PCR. The data show over 110,000 clones, about 90% seen once. The sequencing input was peripheral blood. The receptors derive from a woman between 50 and 59 years old with acute or convalescent COVID-19. The CDR3 runs from the conserved cysteine through the conserved F or W. Fields, in order: V gene, D gene, J gene, clone size, CDR3 DNA, CDR3 protein. The D gene is left open where the match is weak. Clone size is shown for a subset of rows, as once, few, many or a class of expanded clone.

TRBV5-5	NA	TRBJ1-2	NA	TGTGCCAGCAGCTTGGACAGGCTTGCTAACTATGGCTACACCTTC	CASSLDRLANYGYTF
TRBV28	NA	TRBJ2-3	NA	TGTGCCAGCAATGGGGCGAAAGATACGCAGTATTTT	CASNGAKDTQYF
TRBV5-6	TRBD2	TRBJ2-7	NA	TGTGCCAGCAGCCCCCTACTAGCGGACACCTACGAGCAGTACTTC	CASSPLLADTYEQYF
TRBV27	NA	TRBJ2-1	NA	TGTGCCAGCAGTGTTAATCCCGCAGTCTACAATGAGCAGTTCTTC	CASSVNPAVYNEQFF
TRBV5-1	NA	TRBJ2-3	NA	TGCGCCAGCAGCTTGGCCGGTAGCTCAGATACGCAGTATTTT	CASSLAGSSDTQYF
TRBV4-1	NA	TRBJ1-1	NA	TGCGCCAGCAGCGGCGGGGCAACCATGAACACTGAAGCTTTCTTT	CASSGGATMNTEAFF
TRBV9	TRBD2	TRBJ2-5	NA	TGTGCCAGCAGCGTAGAGGTCGGGGGGGCCGAGACCCAGTACTTC	CASSVEVGGAETQYF
TRBV7-9	NA	TRBJ2-7	NA	TGTGCCAGCAGCTTTCCGGTATCCCAGGGCCCCCGGGCATACGAGCAGTACTTC	CASSFPVSQGPRAYEQYF
TRBV5-8	TRBD2	TRBJ2-1	NA	TGTGCCAGCAGCTCGGGACTAGCGGTCTCCTACAATGAGCAGTTCTTC	CASSSGLAVSYNEQFF
TRBV11-2	NA	TRBJ2-1	NA	TGTGCCAGCAGCTTAGAATACGGGACACCGGTCGAGCAGTTCTTC	CASSLEYGTPVEQFF
TRBV10-3	TRBD1	TRBJ2-7	NA	TGTGCCATCAGTGGGGGGGGGACAGGGTCCTACGAGCAGTACTTC	CAISGGGTGSYEQYF
TRBV18	NA	TRBJ1-2	NA	TGTGCCAGCTCACTTCAGGACTACTATGGCTACACCTTC	CASSLQDYYGYTF
TRBV6-6	NA	TRBJ1-4	NA	TGTGCCAGCAGTTACGCTCGGGGGGGGACTAATGAAAAACTGTTTTTT	CASSYARGGTNEKLFF
TRBV13	NA	TRBJ1-1	NA	TGTGCCAGCACCATGGAAGGGGCTGGCACTGAAGCTTTCTTT	CASTMEGAGTEAFF
TRBV11-2	NA	TRBJ1-5	NA	TGTGCCAGCAGCTCACACATGGATCAGCCCCAGCATTTT	CASSSHMDQPQHF
TRBV7-9	NA	TRBJ2-7	once	TGTGCCAGCAGCTTAAGAAACGGCGAGCAGTACTTC	CASSLRNGEQYF
TRBV9	TRBD1	TRBJ1-4	NA	TGTGCCAGCAGCGTAGAGGGGACAGGCGGAGAAAAACTGTTTTTT	CASSVEGTGGEKLFF
TRBV6-5	TRBD2	TRBJ2-7	NA	TGTGCCAGCAGGCAGCGGGGCAACTACGAGCAGTACTTC	CASRQRGNYEQYF
TRBV27	TRBD1	TRBJ1-5	NA	TGTGCCAGCCGCGACAGGGGCAATCAGCCCCAGCATTTT	CASRDRGNQPQHF
TRBV3-1/TRBV3-2	TRBD2	TRBJ2-6	NA	TGTGCCAGCAGGTCGCCGGGACTAGCGGGAGGCAGCTCTGGGGCCAACGTCCTGACTTTC	CASRSPGLAGGSSGANVLTF
TRBV2	NA	TRBJ1-1	NA	TGTTCTTTTCGGGGGGAGTGGAACACTGAAGCTTTCTTT	CSFRGEWNTEAFF
TRBV24-1	TRBD1	TRBJ1-6	NA	TGTGCCACCAGTGAACAGGGGAATTCACCCCTCCACTTT	CATSEQGNSPLHF
TRBV12-3/TRBV12-4	NA	TRBJ2-1	NA	TGTGCCAGCAGCCCGACTTCTAATGAGCAGTTCTTC	CASSPTSNEQFF
TRBV6-1	NA	TRBJ1-5	NA	TGTGCCAGCAGTGAATTGGCAGGGGTCGATCAGCCCCAGCATTTT	CASSELAGVDQPQHF
TRBV28	NA	TRBJ2-1	NA	TGTGCCAGCAGTTTAGGGACAACCGTCAATGAGCAGTTCTTC	CASSLGTTVNEQFF
TRBV7-6	TRBD1	TRBJ1-3	NA	TGTGCCAGCAGCTTAGGTGGGACAGGGACTGGAAACACCATATATTTT	CASSLGGTGTGNTIYF
TRBV28	NA	TRBJ1-1	NA	TGTGCCAGCAGTTTGAACAGGGCTGAAGCTTTCTTT	CASSLNRAEAFF
TRBV2	NA	TRBJ1-2	NA	TGTGCCAGCAATTTGGACCTACAGGGAGGCTACACCTTC	CASNLDLQGGYTF
TRBV6-5	NA	TRBJ1-2	few	TGTGCCAGCAGTCCGCAGGGAGGGAACGATGGCTACACCTTC	CASSPQGGNDGYTF
TRBV6-5	NA	TRBJ1-1	NA	TGTGCCACCGTCCCGCGCCCGACAGAATTCTCTTTCTTT	CATVPRPTEFSFF
TRBV3-1/TRBV3-2	TRBD1	TRBJ1-1	NA	TGTGCCAGCAGCCAAGGGACAGGGGGCCTTGAAGCTTTCTTT	CASSQGTGGLEAFF
TRBV3-1/TRBV3-2	TRBD1	TRBJ1-4	NA	TGTGCCAGCAGCCAAGTGACAGGGGGCGGGGAAAAACTGTTTTTT	CASSQVTGGGEKLFF
TRBV5-6	NA	TRBJ1-2	NA	TGTGCCAGCAGCTTGGACAGAACGTATGGCTACACCTTC	CASSLDRTYGYTF
TRBV12-3/TRBV12-4	NA	TRBJ1-1	NA	TGTGCCAGCAGTTCAGGGATCACTGAAGCTTTCTTT	CASSSGITEAFF
TRBV5-4	TRBD2	TRBJ2-5	NA	TGTGCCAGCAGCGGACTAGCGGGTTTTCAAGAGACCCAGTACTTC	CASSGLAGFQETQYF
TRBV6-5	TRBD1	TRBJ1-2	NA	TGTGCCAGCAGGGACAGCACAGGGGTTAACTATGGCTACACCTTC	CASRDSTGVNYGYTF
TRBV28	NA	TRBJ2-7	NA	TGTGCCAGCAGTTTATCGGGGGACTGGTACGAGCAGTACTTC	CASSLSGDWYEQYF
TRBV5-5	TRBD1	TRBJ1-2	NA	TGTGCCAGCAGCTCGGACAGGGGGGGATATGGCTACACCTTC	CASSSDRGGYGYTF
TRBV18	TRBD1	TRBJ1-2	NA	TGTGCCAGCTCACCCCGGGACAGCTATGGCTACACCTTC	CASSPRDSYGYTF
TRBV29-1	NA	TRBJ1-1	NA	TGCAGCGCTACTCCGAGGAACACTGAAGCTTTCTTT	CSATPRNTEAFF
TRBV19	NA	TRBJ2-5	NA	TGTGCCAGTAGTATCCCCGGCAGGGTGTGGGAGACCCAGTACTTC	CASSIPGRVWETQYF